Following are 9 T cell receptor beta chains from one sample sequenced in a study of OX40 agonist ivuxolimab in advanced cancers. Preparation of the library involved the immunoSEQ multiplex PCR assay. This immuneACCESS table, as held by TCRdb, lists in-frame sequences with V and J called but not all clones. Of the missing ones, under half trace to an unresolved V gene in checked studies; the others have no known cause. Counted in this sample were some 30,000 clones; about 90% of them appeared once. The ten largest account for roughly 15% of the sample. The sequences come from CD4+ or CD8+ T cells sorted from blood, collected in a trial of the OX40 agonist ivuxolimab. The receptors stem from an adult with an advanced solid tumor such as melanoma, head and neck, liver or kidney cancer.

The J gene is TRBJ2-2, the V gene TRBV7-3; the D gene is possibly TRBD1 (6 bases). Germline CDR1 is SGHTA and CDR2 is FQGTGA. With 5 bases removed from V and 6 bases from J, the gap between germline ends came to 10 bases. This CDR3 region has 13 residues. The CDR3 sequence: CASSEQGAGELFF. CDR3 nucleotide sequence: TGTGCCAGCAGCGAACAGGGTGCCGGGGAGCTGTTTTTT.

The chain joins TRBV6-1 to TRBJ2-5; D unclear. Trimming took 2 bases from V and 5 from J, leaving 15 bases between them. The CDR3 sequence is 15 residues long. Germline CDR1 MNHNS, CDR2 SASEGT. The CDR3 region is CASSESPQARETQYF. The CDR3, as DNA: TGTGCCAGCAGTGAATCCCCGCAGGCAAGGGAGACCCAGTACTTC.

The sample holds one count of this clone. The CDR3 bases are TGTGCCAGTAGTACCGGGACCGCCTCCTACGAGCAGTACTTC. As protein: CASSTGTASYEQYF. The chain joins TRBV19 to TRBJ2-7, with D tentatively TRBD1 or TRBD2 (5 bases each). The CDR3 consists of 14 residues. Germline V CDR1 and CDR2: LNHDA, SQIVND (reference sequence). V was cut by 4 bases and J by 0 bases, with 10 bases left in between.

J is TRBJ2-3 and V is TRBV9; TRBD1 is a possible D gene (6 bases). V shed 4 bases and J shed 0 bases, with 21 bases lying between them. Germline V lookup: CDR1 SGDLS, CDR2 YYNGEE. This CDR3 is built from 18 residues. The chain's CDR3 is CASSLTGDLTYSTDTQYF. Written as DNA, the CDR3 is TGTGCCAGCAGCCTGACAGGAGATCTAACTTATAGCACAGATACGCAGTATTTT.

This rearrangement joins TRBV18 to TRBJ1-1; the D is unclear. Germline V lookup: CDR1 KGHSH, CDR2 LQKENI. The CDR3 length is 13 residues. V dropped 7 bases and J dropped 4 bases, with 13 bases sitting between them. The CDR3 here is CASFTEGRTEAFF. For the CDR3, the DNA is TGTGCCAGCTTCACAGAGGGTCGCACTGAAGCTTTCTTT. Together with reference TRBV18 and TRBJ1-1, the CDR3 gives the full variable domain: NAGVMQNPRHLVRRRGQEARLRCSPMKGHSHVYWYRQLPEEGLKFMVYLQKENIIDESGMPKERFSAEFPKEGPSILRIQQVVRGDSAAYFCASFTEGRTEAFFGQGTRLTVV.

Sample share makes this clone medium-sized. V is TRBV5-4 and J is TRBJ2-7; 13 positions agree with TRBD2. Germline values: CDR1 SGHNT, CDR2 YYREEE (reference sequence). With 3 bases clipped from V and 1 base from J, the junction kept 1 base outside the gene matches. The CDR3 has 15 residues. The CDR3: CASSSGLAGSYEQYF. The DNA for the CDR3 is TGTGCCAGCAGCTCGGGACTAGCGGGGTCCTACGAGCAGTACTTC.

V and J are TRBV4-1 and TRBJ1-1; 7 bases align to TRBD1. The CDR3 covers 18 residues. In germline, CDR1 is MGHRA, CDR2 YSYEKL. Trimming took 0 bases from V and 1 from J; bases not matched to a gene: 11. This CDR3 reads CASSQDPTGSLGNTEAFF. The CDR3 DNA reads TGCGCCAGCAGCCAAGATCCGACAGGGAGCCTAGGGAACACTGAAGCTTTCTTT.

This clone is a singleton in its sample. DNA of the CDR3: TGTGCCAGCAGTTGGGGACTAGCGGGAGCGGGGTACGAGCAGTACTTC. This sequence encodes CASSWGLAGAGYEQYF. This chain uses TRBV27 with TRBJ2-7; 14 bases are shared with TRBD2. The CDR3 has 16 amino acids. The germline gives CDR1 MNHEY, CDR2 SMNVEV (reference sequence). V lost 4 bases and J lost 4; bases outside the gene matches: 6.

This clone showed up just a few times. The rearrangement links TRBV19 to TRBJ1-2, with 9 bases lining up with TRBD1. CDR1 and CDR2 from the germline V gene are LNHDA and SQIVND (reference sequence). The CDR3 has 15 residues. V was clipped by 1 base and J by 3 bases; unmatched bases: 3. CDR3: CASSIGDREDYGYTF. The DNA for the CDR3 is TGTGCCAGTAGTATAGGGGACAGGGAGGACTATGGCTACACCTTC.